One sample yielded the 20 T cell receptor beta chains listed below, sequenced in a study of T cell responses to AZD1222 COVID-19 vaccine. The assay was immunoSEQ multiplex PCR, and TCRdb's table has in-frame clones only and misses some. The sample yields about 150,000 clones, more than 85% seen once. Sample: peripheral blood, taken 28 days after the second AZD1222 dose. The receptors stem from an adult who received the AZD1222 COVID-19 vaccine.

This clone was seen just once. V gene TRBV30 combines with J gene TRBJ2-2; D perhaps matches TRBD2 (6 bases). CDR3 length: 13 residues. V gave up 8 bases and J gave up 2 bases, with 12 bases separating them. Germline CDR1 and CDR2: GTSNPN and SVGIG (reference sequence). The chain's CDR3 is CARMAGNTGELFF. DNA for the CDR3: TGTGCCCGGATGGCGGGAAACACCGGGGAGCTGTTTTTT.

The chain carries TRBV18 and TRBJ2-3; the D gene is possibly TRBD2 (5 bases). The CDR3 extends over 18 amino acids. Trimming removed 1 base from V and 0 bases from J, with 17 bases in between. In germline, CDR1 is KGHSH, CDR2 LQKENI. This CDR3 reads CASSPRGQSGVSTDTQYF. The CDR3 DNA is TGTGCCAGCTCACCACGGGGTCAAAGCGGTGTTAGCACAGATACGCAGTATTTT.

The CDR3 region is CASSRDRVAEQYF. The CDR3 DNA is TGCGCCAGCAGCCGGGACAGGGTCGCCGAGCAGTACTTC. The chain employs TRBV10-1 and TRBJ2-7; 9 positions agree with TRBD1. The germline CDR1 and CDR2 sequences are WNHNN and SYGVQD (reference sequence). This CDR3 comprises 13 residues. The J segment lost 6 bases and the V segment lost 6 bases, leaving 6 bases of the junction unmatched.

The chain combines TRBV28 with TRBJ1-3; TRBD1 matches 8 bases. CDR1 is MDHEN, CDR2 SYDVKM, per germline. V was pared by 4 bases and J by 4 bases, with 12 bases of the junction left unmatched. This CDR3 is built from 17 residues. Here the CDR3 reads CASSSYPQGAPGNTIYF. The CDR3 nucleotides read TGTGCCAGCAGTTCTTACCCGCAGGGGGCGCCGGGAAACACCATATATTTT.

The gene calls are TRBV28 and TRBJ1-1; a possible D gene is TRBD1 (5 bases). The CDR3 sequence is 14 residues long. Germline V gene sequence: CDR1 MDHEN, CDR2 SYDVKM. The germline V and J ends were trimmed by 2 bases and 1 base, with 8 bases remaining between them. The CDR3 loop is CASSLPTGNTEAFF. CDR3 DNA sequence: TGTGCCAGCAGTTTACCAACAGGGAACACTGAAGCTTTCTTT.

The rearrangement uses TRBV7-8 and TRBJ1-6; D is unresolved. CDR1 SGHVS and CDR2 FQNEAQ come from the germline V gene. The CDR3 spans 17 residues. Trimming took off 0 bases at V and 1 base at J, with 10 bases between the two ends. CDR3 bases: TGTGCCAGCAGCTTAGCTATCGAGCGGTCCTATAATTCACCCCTCCACTTT. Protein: CASSLAIERSYNSPLHF.

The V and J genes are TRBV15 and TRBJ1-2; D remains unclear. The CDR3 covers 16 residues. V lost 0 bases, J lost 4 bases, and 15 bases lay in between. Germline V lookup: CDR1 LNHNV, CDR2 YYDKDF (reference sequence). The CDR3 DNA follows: TGTGCCACCAGCAGAGATCTCCCGTACATAGGCTATGGCTACACCTTC. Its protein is CATSRDLPYIGYGYTF.

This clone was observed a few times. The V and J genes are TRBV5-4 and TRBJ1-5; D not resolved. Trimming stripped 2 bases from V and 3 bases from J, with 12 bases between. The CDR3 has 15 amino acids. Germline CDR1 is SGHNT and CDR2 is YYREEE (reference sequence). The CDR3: CASSFWGVNNQPQHF. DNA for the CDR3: TGTGCCAGCAGCTTTTGGGGAGTGAACAATCAGCCCCAGCATTTT.

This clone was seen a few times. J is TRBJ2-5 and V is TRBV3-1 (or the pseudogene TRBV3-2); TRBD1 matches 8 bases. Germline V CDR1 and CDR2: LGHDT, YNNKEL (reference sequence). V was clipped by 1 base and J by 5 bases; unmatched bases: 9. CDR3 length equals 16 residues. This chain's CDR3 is CASSQGQGSFGETQYF. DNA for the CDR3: TGTGCCAGCAGCCAAGGACAGGGGTCCTTCGGGGAGACCCAGTACTTC.

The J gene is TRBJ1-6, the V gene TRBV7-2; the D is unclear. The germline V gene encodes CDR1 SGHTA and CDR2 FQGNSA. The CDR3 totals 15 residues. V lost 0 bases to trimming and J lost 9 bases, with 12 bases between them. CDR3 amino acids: CASSLAVSESSPLHF. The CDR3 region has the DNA TGTGCCAGCAGCTTAGCGGTCTCAGAAAGTTCACCCCTCCACTTT.

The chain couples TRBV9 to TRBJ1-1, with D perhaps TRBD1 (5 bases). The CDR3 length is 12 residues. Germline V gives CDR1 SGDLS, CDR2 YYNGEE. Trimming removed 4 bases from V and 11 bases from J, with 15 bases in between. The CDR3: CASSPPGGDAFF. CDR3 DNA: TGTGCCAGCAGCCCGCCTGGGGGGGACGCTTTCTTT.

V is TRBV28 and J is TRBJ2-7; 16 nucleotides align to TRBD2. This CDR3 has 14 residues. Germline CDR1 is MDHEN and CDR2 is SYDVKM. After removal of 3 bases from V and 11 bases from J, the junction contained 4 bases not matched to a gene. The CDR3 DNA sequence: TGTGCCAGCAGTTTGGGGACTAGCGGGAGGGCCAAGTACTTC. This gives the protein CASSLGTSGRAKYF.

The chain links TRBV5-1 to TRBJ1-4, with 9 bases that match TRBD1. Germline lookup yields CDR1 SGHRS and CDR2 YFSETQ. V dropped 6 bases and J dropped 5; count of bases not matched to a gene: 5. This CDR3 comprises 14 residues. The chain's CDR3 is CASTFGQGNEKLFF. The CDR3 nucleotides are TGCGCCAGCACCTTCGGACAGGGGAATGAAAAACTGTTTTTT.

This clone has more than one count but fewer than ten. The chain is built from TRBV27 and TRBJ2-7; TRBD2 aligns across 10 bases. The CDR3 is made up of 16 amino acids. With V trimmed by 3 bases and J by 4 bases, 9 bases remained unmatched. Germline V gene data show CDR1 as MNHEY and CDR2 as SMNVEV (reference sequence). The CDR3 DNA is TGTGCCAGCAGTTTGGGTAGCGGGAGGCCTTTGTACGAGCAGTACTTC. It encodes CASSLGSGRPLYEQYF.

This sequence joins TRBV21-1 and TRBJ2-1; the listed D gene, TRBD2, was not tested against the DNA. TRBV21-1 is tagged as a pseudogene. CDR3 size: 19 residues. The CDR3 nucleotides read TGTGCCAGCAGAGCAAATTCATGTAGGGACTCAAGCTCCTACAATGAGCAGTTCTTC. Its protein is CASRANSCRDSSSYNEQFF.

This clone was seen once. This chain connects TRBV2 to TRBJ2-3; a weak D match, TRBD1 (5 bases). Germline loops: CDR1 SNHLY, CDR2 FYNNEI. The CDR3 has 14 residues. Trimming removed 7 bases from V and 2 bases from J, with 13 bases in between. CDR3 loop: CASTRTYITDTQYF. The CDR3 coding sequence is TGTGCCAGCACCAGGACATATATCACAGATACGCAGTATTTT.

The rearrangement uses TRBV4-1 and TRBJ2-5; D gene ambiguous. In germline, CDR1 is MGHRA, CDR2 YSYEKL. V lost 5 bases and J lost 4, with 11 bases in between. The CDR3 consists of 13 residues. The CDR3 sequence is CASSSLQVETQYF. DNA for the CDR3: TGCGCCAGCAGCTCACTCCAGGTAGAGACCCAGTACTTC.

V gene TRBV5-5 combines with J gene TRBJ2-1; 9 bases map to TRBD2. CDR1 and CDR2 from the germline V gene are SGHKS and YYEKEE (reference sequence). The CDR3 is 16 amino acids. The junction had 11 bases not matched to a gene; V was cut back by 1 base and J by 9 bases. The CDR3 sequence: CASSLNFIAGGIEQFF. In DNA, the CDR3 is TGTGCCAGCAGCTTGAATTTTATCGCGGGAGGGATTGAGCAGTTCTTC. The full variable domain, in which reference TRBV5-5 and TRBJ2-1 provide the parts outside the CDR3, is DAGVTQSPTHLIKTRGQQVTLRCSPISGHKSVSWYQQVLGQGPQFIFQYYEKEERGRGNFPDRFSARQFPNYSSELNVNALLLGDSALYLCASSLNFIAGGIEQFFGPGTRLTVL.

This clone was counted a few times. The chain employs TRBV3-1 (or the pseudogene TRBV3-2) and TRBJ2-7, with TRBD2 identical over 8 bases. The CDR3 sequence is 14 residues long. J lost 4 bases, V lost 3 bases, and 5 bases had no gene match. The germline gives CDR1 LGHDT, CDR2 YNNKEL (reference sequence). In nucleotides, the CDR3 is TGTGCCAGCAGCCACAGCGGGAGAGGGTACGAGCAGTACTTC. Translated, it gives CASSHSGRGYEQYF.

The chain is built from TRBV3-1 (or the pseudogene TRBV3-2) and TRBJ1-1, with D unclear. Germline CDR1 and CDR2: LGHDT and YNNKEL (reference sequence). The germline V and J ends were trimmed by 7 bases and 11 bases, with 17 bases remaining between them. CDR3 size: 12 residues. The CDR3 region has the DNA TGTGCCAGCACCTCCGAGGGAGGTCGGGCTTTCTTT. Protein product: CASTSEGGRAFF.